Listed below are T cell receptor beta chains from one sample, sequenced in a study of T cell responses to AZD1222 COVID-19 vaccine. Sequencing was performed with immunoSEQ multiplex PCR; in TCRdb, only in-frame clones are kept and a portion is missing. This table holds 200,000 to 250,000 clones, around 93% found once. Here the sequenced sample was peripheral blood, taken on day 0 of MenACWY control vaccination. These receptors came from an adult in good health. The CDR3 runs from the conserved cysteine through the conserved F or W.

J,V,CDR3
TRBJ1-2,TRBV6-2/TRBV6-3,CASSQDSFDGYTF
TRBJ2-7,TRBV2,CASSEPTVNREYF
TRBJ1-1,TRBV19,CASKEGPNTEAFF
TRBJ2-3,TRBV7-3,CASSPGGSTDTQYF
TRBJ2-3,TRBV28,CASSLGQGVTDTQYF
TRBJ1-2,TRBV3-1/TRBV3-2,CASSQDVAIYGYTF
TRBJ1-2,TRBV3-1/TRBV3-2,CASGQGGYYGYTF
TRBJ1-2,TRBV5-4,CASSLGVVAGRANYGYTF
TRBJ1-1,TRBV3-1/TRBV3-2,CASSQAQGLGTEAFF
TRBJ2-7,TRBV19,CASSIGGSYEQYF
TRBJ2-5,TRBV4-2,CASSQVSAGGSGETQYF
TRBJ1-1,TRBV29-1,CSVYGQGANTEAFF
TRBJ2-5,TRBV5-6,CASSFGLAGAVRETQYF
TRBJ1-4,TRBV18,CASSPFLNEKLFF
TRBJ1-4,TRBV4-3,CASSQWDRGLSNEKLFF
TRBJ2-7,TRBV7-9,CASGRGPYEQYF
TRBJ2-1,TRBV19,CASADTGDSYNEQFF
TRBJ1-1,TRBV5-4,CASSFGGSEGLNTEAFF
TRBJ2-1,TRBV27,CASSLWAAGGGGNEQFF
TRBJ1-1,TRBV5-4,CASSYSSYTGGTEAFF
TRBJ1-4,TRBV11-2,CASSRDRAQLFEKLFF
TRBJ2-6,TRBV27,CASSLKAASSGANVLTF
TRBJ2-2,TRBV10-2,CASLWGNGELFF
TRBJ1-5,TRBV6-2/TRBV6-3,CASSQKFGVRNQPQHF
TRBJ1-3,TRBV7-9,CASSPGGNTIYF
TRBJ1-3,TRBV14,CASSQNSGNTIYF
TRBJ2-7,TRBV3-1/TRBV3-2,CASSQGTGIHEQYF
TRBJ2-7,TRBV11-1,CASRVRDGAYEQYF
TRBJ1-6,TRBV5-1,CASSSGQGNNSPLHF
TRBJ1-2,TRBV4-1,CASSQDTGTYGYTF
TRBJ1-5,TRBV2,CASTPLANQPQHF
TRBJ2-3,TRBV29-1,CSVGDSGGPSTDTQYF
TRBJ1-5,TRBV4-1,CASSHRDRYGSNQPQHF
TRBJ1-4,TRBV5-4,CASSLQGLNEKLFF
TRBJ1-6,TRBV10-3,CAITGQGGSPLHF
TRBJ1-1,TRBV24-1,CATSDYSGSAFF
TRBJ2-7,TRBV6-5,CASSYTRTGNIQYF
TRBJ1-2,TRBV19,CASSMRRGVGGYTF
TRBJ2-3,TRBV19,CASSIDGGSTDTQYF
TRBJ1-1,TRBV5-1,CASSLAPGTGRTEAFF
TRBJ2-1,TRBV9,CASSTPEASGGLVDEQFF
TRBJ1-6,TRBV28,CASSLGAGANSPLHF
TRBJ1-3,TRBV6-6,CASGTSGNTIYF
TRBJ2-3,TRBV6-5,CASSYQTNTDTQYF
TRBJ1-5,TRBV3-1/TRBV3-2,CASSQEYGNQPQHF
TRBJ1-2,TRBV11-2,CASSPQEGWNYGYTF
TRBJ2-1,TRBV2,CASRETENEQFF
TRBJ1-3,TRBV19,CASRNLVDGGNTIYF
TRBJ2-1,TRBV5-1,CASSWGTGGSASSYNEQFF
TRBJ2-3,TRBV6-5,CASSYSGGEDTQYF
TRBJ2-3,TRBV7-2,CASSGQRGGSDTQYF
TRBJ1-3,TRBV5-1,CASSLGQGGNTIYF